These T cell receptor beta chains were read from a single sample in a study of regulatory and conventional T cells in RAG deficiency. TCRdb's table, derived via immunoSEQ multiplex PCR, lists solely in-frame clones and lacks some. Counted here are roughly 30,000 clones, approximately 96% occurring once; the ten biggest clones make up 0.35%. These sequences were also reported in another study, on regulatory T cells.

Sequencing used CD25- CD4+ T cells sorted from blood. The receptor source for this set is a human donor in good health. The CDR3 runs from the conserved cysteine through the conserved F or W. The D gene is left open where the match is weak.

j_call: TRBJ2-7; cdr3_length: 14; v_call: TRBV7-8; d_call: TRBD1; cdr3_aa: CASSWTGTKDEQYF; cdr3_nt: TGTGCCAGCAGCTGGACAGGGACGAAGGACGAGCAGTACTTC
j_call: TRBJ2-7; cdr3_length: 15; v_call: TRBV7-3; d_call: TRBD2; cdr3_aa: CASSLQASGHYEQYF; cdr3_nt: TGTGCCAGCAGCTTACAGGCTAGCGGGCACTACGAGCAGTACTTC
j_call: TRBJ2-2; cdr3_length: 14; v_call: TRBV10-1; d_call: -; cdr3_aa: CASTRTTNTGELFF; cdr3_nt: TGCGCCAGCACCAGGACAACGAACACCGGGGAGCTGTTTTTT
j_call: TRBJ2-6; cdr3_length: 15; v_call: TRBV6-5; d_call: TRBD1; cdr3_aa: CASSETGTGPRDLTF; cdr3_nt: TGTGCCAGCAGCGAGACCGGGACAGGGCCCCGCGACCTGACTTTC
j_call: TRBJ2-5; cdr3_length: 17; v_call: TRBV4-3; d_call: TRBD2; cdr3_aa: CASSQGWLAGGRETQYF; cdr3_nt: TGCGCCAGCAGCCAAGGGTGGTTAGCGGGAGGACGAGAGACCCAGTACTTC
j_call: TRBJ2-2; cdr3_length: 17; v_call: TRBV18; d_call: TRBD2; cdr3_aa: CASSLSTSGVNTGELFF; cdr3_nt: TGTGCCAGCTCACTATCTACTAGCGGGGTCAACACCGGGGAGCTGTTTTTT
j_call: TRBJ2-3; cdr3_length: 15; v_call: TRBV7-7; d_call: TRBD1; cdr3_aa: CASSRGQGAADTQYF; cdr3_nt: TGTGCTAGCAGCCGTGGACAGGGGGCCGCAGATACGCAGTATTTT
j_call: TRBJ1-4; cdr3_length: 15; v_call: TRBV6-1; d_call: -; cdr3_aa: CASSEVGRGVEKLFF; cdr3_nt: TGTGCCAGCAGTGAGGTCGGCAGGGGTGTCGAAAAACTGTTTTTT
j_call: TRBJ2-7; cdr3_length: 15; v_call: TRBV15; d_call: TRBD1; cdr3_aa: CATSREGTVAYEQYF; cdr3_nt: TGTGCCACCAGCAGAGAGGGGACAGTGGCCTACGAGCAGTACTTC
j_call: TRBJ1-1; cdr3_length: 15; v_call: TRBV25-1; d_call: TRBD1; cdr3_aa: CASSDRQGFNTEAFF; cdr3_nt: TGTGCCAGCAGTGATAGACAGGGATTCAACACTGAAGCTTTCTTT
j_call: TRBJ2-7; cdr3_length: 17; v_call: TRBV23-1; d_call: -; cdr3_aa: CASSQWDNGAGSYEQYF; cdr3_nt: TGCGCCAGCAGTCAATGGGACAACGGGGCTGGCTCCTACGAGCAGTACTTC
j_call: TRBJ1-2; cdr3_length: 15; v_call: TRBV5-6; d_call: TRBD1; cdr3_aa: CASSLRSTGGSGYTF; cdr3_nt: TGTGCCAGCAGCTTGAGATCCACAGGGGGGTCTGGCTACACCTTC
j_call: TRBJ2-1; cdr3_length: 13; v_call: TRBV7-3; d_call: TRBD1; cdr3_aa: CASSGQGADEQFF; cdr3_nt: TGTGCCAGCAGCGGACAGGGGGCTGATGAGCAGTTCTTC
j_call: TRBJ1-5; cdr3_length: 13; v_call: TRBV4-1; d_call: -; cdr3_aa: CASSQDTRQPQHF; cdr3_nt: TGCGCCAGCAGCCAAGACACTCGACAGCCCCAGCATTTT
j_call: TRBJ1-4; cdr3_length: 15; v_call: TRBV5-1; d_call: TRBD1; cdr3_aa: CASSLGSRGLEKLFF; cdr3_nt: TGCGCCAGCAGCTTGGGAAGTAGGGGGCTGGAAAAACTGTTTTTT
j_call: TRBJ1-1; cdr3_length: 18; v_call: TRBV18; d_call: TRBD1; cdr3_aa: CASSHNRDRLKGVVEAFF; cdr3_nt: TGTGCCAGCTCACATAACCGGGACAGGCTGAAGGGGGTGGTTGAAGCTTTCTTT
j_call: TRBJ2-1; cdr3_length: 16; v_call: TRBV2; d_call: TRBD2; cdr3_aa: CASSRRRGGSFNEQFF; cdr3_nt: TGTGCCAGCAGTCGTAGGCGGGGGGGCTCATTCAATGAGCAGTTCTTC
j_call: TRBJ1-6; cdr3_length: 15; v_call: TRBV6-5; d_call: -; cdr3_aa: CASKAGQTLNSPLHF; cdr3_nt: TGTGCCAGCAAAGCTGGACAGACTCTTAATTCACCCCTCCACTTT
j_call: TRBJ2-5; cdr3_length: 16; v_call: TRBV11-2; d_call: -; cdr3_aa: CASSLGRSGGGETQYF; cdr3_nt: TGTGCCAGCAGCTTAGGTCGATCAGGTGGCGGGGAGACCCAGTACTTC
j_call: TRBJ2-7; cdr3_length: 17; v_call: TRBV7-9; d_call: TRBD2; cdr3_aa: CASSSSGTSGGLYEQYF; cdr3_nt: TGTGCCAGCAGCTCGTCGGGGACTAGCGGGGGACTCTACGAGCAGTACTTC
j_call: TRBJ2-3; cdr3_length: 14; v_call: TRBV18; d_call: -; cdr3_aa: CASSPSADTDTQYF; cdr3_nt: TGTGCCAGCTCACCCTCGGCGGACACAGATACGCAGTATTTT
j_call: TRBJ2-7; cdr3_length: 12; v_call: TRBV2; d_call: TRBD1; cdr3_aa: CASKQGFYEQYF; cdr3_nt: TGTGCCAGTAAACAGGGGTTCTACGAGCAGTACTTC